This TCR beta chain stems from a study of T cells after yellow fever vaccination. The study, taken as a whole, reports: Faster peaking, at day 5 versus 15, marked a secondary response that was weaker. Subsequent to the booster, the majority of primary-vaccination clones reappeared (approximately 95% CD4, around 85% CD8). Clonotypes appearing in both CD4 and CD8 compartments existed, and their share was small.

This clonotype has a handful of counts. The antigen is unknown. Trimming left V 3 bases short and J 5 bases short, with 13 bases between. Germline values: CDR1 LGHNA, CDR2 YNFKEQ. The CDR3 contains 14 residues. Making TCR cDNA involved 5'RACE template switching, which added UMIs and a universal primer site. MiXCR, applied by TCRdb to the 5' RACE reads, yields one record per CDR3 protein. The top ten hold approximately 16% of the sample, which has nearly 350,000 distinct CDR3 sequences, 8% to 9.5% seen once. The sample here was PBMCs, taken about 49 days after the first yellow fever vaccination. The TCR sequence derives from a man aged 18-30 years who received the YFV17D yellow fever vaccine. The chain combines TRBV4-2 with TRBJ2-5, with no clear D. CDR3: CASSQENLGETQYF. CDR3 DNA: TGTGCCAGCAGCCAGGAGAACCTCGGTGAGACCCAGTACTTC.